The clone carrying this TCR beta chain has only a few counts. Antigen specificity is unknown. Primers for the PCR totalled 60 Vbeta and 13 Jbeta. Sequencing used immunoSEQ multiplex PCR; TCRdb keeps in-frame clones, though not all of them. The sample comprises under 250,000 clones, over 80% of which are singletons, and around 6% rests with the top ten. The data originate from a study of cytomegalovirus exposure and HLA in healthy donors. General study points: Using the classifier, cytomegalovirus status was reportedly diagnosed with high specificity and sensitivity.

The CDR3 has 13 amino acids. The V and J ends lost 3 bases and 1 base respectively, with 6 bases between them. CDR1 KGHSH and CDR2 LQKENI come from the germline V gene. Sequenced sample: PBMCs. This TCR was recovered from a man between 35 and 55 years old in good health and CMV-seropositive. This rearrangement joins TRBV18 to TRBJ1-1, with no clear D. CDR3 nucleotides: TGTGCCAGCTCACCGGAGGCGAACACTGAAGCTTTCTTT. This translates into CASSPEANTEAFF. Drawing the rest from reference TRBV18 and TRBJ1-1, the complete variable domain is NAGVMQNPRHLVRRRGQEARLRCSPMKGHSHVYWYRQLPEEGLKFMVYLQKENIIDESGMPKERFSAEFPKEGPSILRIQQVVRGDSAAYFCASSPEANTEAFFGQGTRLTVV.